These T cell receptor beta chains were read from a single sample in a study of T-cell memory formation after mild COVID-19. TCRdb processed the 5' RACE reads anew with MiXCR; each CDR3 protein has one entry. Seen here are a few hundred thousand distinct CDR3 sequences, about 15% observed once, and the top ten hold roughly a fifth. The specimen was PBMCs or a T cell subset sorted from them (not recorded which). All receptors derive from a man in his late teens or twenties who had mild COVID-19 (a few samples of this study predate the infection). Cell type and time point are not known. The CDR3 runs from the conserved cysteine through the conserved F or W. The D gene is left open where the match is weak. Clone size is shown for a subset of rows, as once, few, many or a class of expanded clone.

V gene	D gene	J gene	clone size	CDR3 protein	CDR3 DNA
TRBV12-3/TRBV12-4	NA	TRBJ2-7	few	CASSLASSPVEGYEQYF	TGTGCCAGCAGTTTAGCCTCGAGTCCGGTAGAGGGCTACGAGCAGTACTTC
TRBV6-6	NA	TRBJ1-4	NA	CASQGREGVVNEKLFF	TGTGCCAGCCAGGGCAGGGAGGGGGTAGTAAATGAAAAACTGTTTTTT
TRBV29-1	TRBD1	TRBJ1-1	NA	CSVESGTGSTTEAFF	TGCAGCGTTGAAAGCGGGACAGGGTCGACCACTGAAGCTTTCTTT
TRBV12-3/TRBV12-4	NA	TRBJ1-2	few	CASRSARRVRYTF	TGTGCCAGCAGATCCGCCAGACGGGTCCGCTACACCTTC
TRBV5-1	NA	TRBJ1-6	NA	CASGGDSGSPLHF	TGCGCCAGCGGGGGCGACAGTGGATCACCCCTCCACTTT
TRBV20-1	TRBD1	TRBJ2-4	few	CSAADRRKGAKNIQYF	TGCAGTGCCGCGGACAGGAGAAAGGGGGCCAAAAACATTCAGTACTTC
TRBV7-9	NA	TRBJ1-4	few	CASSLGRWQGRYEKLFF	TGTGCCAGCAGCCTGGGCCGATGGCAGGGCCGATATGAAAAACTGTTTTTT
TRBV13	TRBD1	TRBJ1-1	NA	CASSLPQTGGTEAFF	TGTGCCAGCAGCCTGCCTCAAACAGGGGGCACTGAAGCTTTCTTT
TRBV7-6	NA	TRBJ1-2	many	CASSSPDHYGYTF	TGTGCCAGCAGCTCCCCGGACCACTATGGCTACACCTTC
TRBV7-9	NA	TRBJ2-3	few	CASSPAGASDTQYF	TGTGCCAGCAGCCCGGCGGGGGCCTCAGATACGCAGTATTTT
TRBV3-1	NA	TRBJ2-7	few	CASSQGSRLYEQYF	TGTGCCAGCAGCCAAGGTAGTAGGCTCTACGAGCAGTACTTC
TRBV3-1	NA	TRBJ2-1	NA	CASSQDRAEQFF	TGTGCCAGCAGCCAAGATAGGGCGGAGCAGTTCTTC
TRBV20-1	TRBD2	TRBJ2-2	few	CSARDHLAGVTGELFF	TGCAGTGCTAGAGATCACCTAGCGGGGGTCACCGGGGAGCTGTTTTTT
TRBV7-2	NA	TRBJ1-2	NA	CASSSYIETSRYTNYGYTF	TGTGCCAGCAGCTCCTACATCGAGACCAGCCGGTATACTAACTATGGCTACACCTTC
TRBV11-2	TRBD1	TRBJ2-2	NA	CASSRNQGAIGELFF	TGTGCCAGCAGCCGAAACCAGGGGGCTATCGGGGAGCTGTTTTTT
TRBV6-5	NA	TRBJ2-5	NA	CASSPGAAGETQYF	TGTGCCAGCAGCCCCGGGGCAGCTGGAGAGACCCAGTACTTC
TRBV12-3/TRBV12-4	NA	TRBJ2-5	NA	CASRQFGGETQYF	TGTGCCAGCAGGCAATTTGGGGGGGAGACCCAGTACTTC
TRBV14	NA	TRBJ1-1	few	CASSQHTEAFF	TGTGCCAGCAGCCAACACACTGAAGCTTTCTTT